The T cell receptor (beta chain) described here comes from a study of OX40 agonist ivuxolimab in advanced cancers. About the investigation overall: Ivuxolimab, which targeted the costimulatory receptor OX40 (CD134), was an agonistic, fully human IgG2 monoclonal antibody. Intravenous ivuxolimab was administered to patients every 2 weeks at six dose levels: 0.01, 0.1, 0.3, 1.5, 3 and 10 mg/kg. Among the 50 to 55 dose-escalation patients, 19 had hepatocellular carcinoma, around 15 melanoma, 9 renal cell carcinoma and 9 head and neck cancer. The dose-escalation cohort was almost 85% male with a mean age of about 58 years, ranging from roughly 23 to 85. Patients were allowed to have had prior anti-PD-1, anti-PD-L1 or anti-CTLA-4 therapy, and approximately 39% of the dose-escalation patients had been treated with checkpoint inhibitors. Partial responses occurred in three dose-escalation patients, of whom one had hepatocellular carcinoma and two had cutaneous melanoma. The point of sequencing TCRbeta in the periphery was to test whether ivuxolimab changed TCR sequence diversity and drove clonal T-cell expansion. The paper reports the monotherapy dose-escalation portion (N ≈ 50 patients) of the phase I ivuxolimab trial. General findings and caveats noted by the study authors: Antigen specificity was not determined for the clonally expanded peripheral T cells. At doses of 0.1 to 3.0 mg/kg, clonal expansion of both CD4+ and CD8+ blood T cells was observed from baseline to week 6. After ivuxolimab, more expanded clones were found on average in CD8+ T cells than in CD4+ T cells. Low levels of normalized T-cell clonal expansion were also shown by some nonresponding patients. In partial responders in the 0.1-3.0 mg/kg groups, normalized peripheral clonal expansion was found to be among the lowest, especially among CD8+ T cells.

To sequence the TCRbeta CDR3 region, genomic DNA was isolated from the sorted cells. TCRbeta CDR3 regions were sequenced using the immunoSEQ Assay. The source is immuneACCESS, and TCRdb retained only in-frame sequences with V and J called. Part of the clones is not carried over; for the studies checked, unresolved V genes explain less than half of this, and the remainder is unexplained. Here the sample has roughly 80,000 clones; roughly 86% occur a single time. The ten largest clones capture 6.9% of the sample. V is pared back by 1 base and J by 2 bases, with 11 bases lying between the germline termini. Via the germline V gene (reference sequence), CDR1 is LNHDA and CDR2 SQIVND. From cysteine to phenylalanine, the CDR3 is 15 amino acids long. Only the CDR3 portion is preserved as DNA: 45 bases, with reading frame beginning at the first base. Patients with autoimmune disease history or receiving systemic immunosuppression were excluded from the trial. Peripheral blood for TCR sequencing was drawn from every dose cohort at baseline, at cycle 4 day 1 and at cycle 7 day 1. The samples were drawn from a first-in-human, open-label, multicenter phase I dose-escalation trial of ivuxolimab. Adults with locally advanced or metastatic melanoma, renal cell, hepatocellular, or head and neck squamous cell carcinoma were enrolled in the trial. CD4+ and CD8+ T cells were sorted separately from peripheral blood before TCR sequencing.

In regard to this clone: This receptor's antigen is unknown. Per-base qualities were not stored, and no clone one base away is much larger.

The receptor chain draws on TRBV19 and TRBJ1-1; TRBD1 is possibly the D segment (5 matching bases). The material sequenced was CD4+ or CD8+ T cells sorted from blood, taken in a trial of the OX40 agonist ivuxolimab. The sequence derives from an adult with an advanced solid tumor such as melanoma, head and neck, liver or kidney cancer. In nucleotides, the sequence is TGTGCCAGTAGTATAGGGGCAGGGAGAAACACTGAAGCTTTCTTT. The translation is CASSIGAGRNTEAFF.